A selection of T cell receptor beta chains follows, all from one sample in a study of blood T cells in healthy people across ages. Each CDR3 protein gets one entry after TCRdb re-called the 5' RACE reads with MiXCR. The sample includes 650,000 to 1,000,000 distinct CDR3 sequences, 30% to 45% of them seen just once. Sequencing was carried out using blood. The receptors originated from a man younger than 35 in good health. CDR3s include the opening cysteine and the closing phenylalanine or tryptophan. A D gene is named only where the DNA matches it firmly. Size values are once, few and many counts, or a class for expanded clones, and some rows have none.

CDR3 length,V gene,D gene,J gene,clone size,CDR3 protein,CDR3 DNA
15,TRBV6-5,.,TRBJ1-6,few,CATEKSGTQNSPLHF,TGTGCCACCGAAAAATCCGGGACACAAAATTCACCCCTCCACTTT
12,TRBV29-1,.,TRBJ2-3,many,CSVVLGTDTQYF,TGCAGCGTTGTTCTGGGAACAGATACGCAGTATTTT
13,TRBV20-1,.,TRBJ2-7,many,CSASPAPANEQYF,TGCAGTGCTTCCCCCGCTCCTGCGAACGAGCAGTACTTC
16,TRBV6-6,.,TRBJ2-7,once,CASRPPRGGNHNEQYF,TGTGCCAGCCGCCCCCCCAGGGGGGGGAATCACAATGAGCAGTACTTC
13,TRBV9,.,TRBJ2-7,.,CASSPDTIREQYF,TGTGCCAGCAGCCCCGATACTATCCGGGAGCAGTACTTC
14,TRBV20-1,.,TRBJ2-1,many,CSARDSSLHNEQFF,TGCAGTGCTAGAGATAGTTCCCTGCACAATGAGCAGTTCTTC
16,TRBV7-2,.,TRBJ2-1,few,CASSSSPGRSYNEQFF,TGTGCCAGCAGCTCATCCCCTGGCAGGTCCTACAATGAGCAGTTCTTC
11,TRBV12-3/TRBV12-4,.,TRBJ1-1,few,CASTETDEAFF,TGTGCCAGCACCGAGACAGATGAAGCTTTCTTT
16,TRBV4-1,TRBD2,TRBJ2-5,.,CASSPGLAGAQETQYF,TGCGCCAGCAGCCCAGGACTAGCGGGGGCGCAAGAGACCCAGTACTTC
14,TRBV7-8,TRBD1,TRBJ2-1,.,CASSRTGGPYEQFF,TGTGCCAGCAGCCGGACAGGGGGCCCTTATGAGCAGTTCTTC
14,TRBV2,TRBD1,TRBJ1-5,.,CASIQGAGNQPQHF,TGTGCCAGCATTCAGGGGGCAGGCAATCAGCCCCAGCATTTT
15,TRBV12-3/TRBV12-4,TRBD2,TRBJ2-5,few,CASSSQGTSVETQYF,TGTGCCAGCAGTTCTCAGGGGACTAGCGTTGAGACCCAGTACTTC
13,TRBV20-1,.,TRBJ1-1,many,CSAIGQLNTEAFF,TGCAGTGCGATAGGACAGCTGAACACTGAAGCTTTCTTT
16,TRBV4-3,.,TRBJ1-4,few,CASSQDDWTVREKLFF,TGCGCCAGCAGCCAAGACGATTGGACGGTCAGGGAAAAACTGTTTTTT
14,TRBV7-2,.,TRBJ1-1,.,CASSSIYMNTEAFF,TGTGCCAGCAGCTCAATATATATGAACACTGAAGCTTTCTTT
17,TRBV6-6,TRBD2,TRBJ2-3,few,CASSYFPRRGGTDTQYF,TGTGCCAGCAGTTACTTTCCAAGGCGGGGGGGCACAGATACGCAGTATTTT
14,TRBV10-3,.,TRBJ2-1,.,CAISEQGPHNEQFF,TGTGCCATCAGTGAGCAGGGGCCCCACAATGAGCAGTTCTTC
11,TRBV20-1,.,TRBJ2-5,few,CSARDTETQYF,TGCAGTGCTAGAGATACCGAGACCCAGTACTTC
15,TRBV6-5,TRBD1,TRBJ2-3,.,CASSPASDRADTQYF,TGTGCCAGCAGTCCAGCTTCCGACAGGGCAGATACGCAGTATTTT
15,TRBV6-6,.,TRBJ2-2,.,CASSYSTGGSGELFF,TGTGCCAGCAGTTACTCGACAGGAGGTAGCGGGGAGCTGTTTTTT
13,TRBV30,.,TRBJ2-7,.,CAWGGEIDYEQYF,TGTGCCTGGGGGGGAGAGATAGATTACGAGCAGTACTTC
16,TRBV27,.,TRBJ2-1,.,CASSFLGGAVYNEQFF,TGTGCCAGCAGCTTTTTGGGGGGGGCCGTCTACAATGAGCAGTTCTTC
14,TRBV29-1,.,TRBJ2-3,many,CSVRTGQSTDTQYF,TGCAGCGTCAGAACAGGACAGAGCACAGATACGCAGTATTTT
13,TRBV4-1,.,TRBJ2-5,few,CASSRIPGHEQYF,TGCGCCAGCAGCCGCATACCGGGACATGAGCAGTACTTC
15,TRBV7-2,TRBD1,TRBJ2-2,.,CASSPGTGMAGELFF,TGTGCCAGCAGCCCGGGGACAGGGATGGCCGGGGAGCTGTTTTTT
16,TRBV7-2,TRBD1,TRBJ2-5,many,CASSLVDRGVVETQYF,TGTGCCAGCAGCTTAGTGGACAGGGGTGTGGTAGAGACCCAGTACTTC
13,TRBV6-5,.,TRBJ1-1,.,CASSPNSGSEAFF,TGTGCCAGCAGTCCCAACAGTGGTTCTGAAGCTTTCTTT
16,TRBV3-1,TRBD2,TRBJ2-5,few,CASSQVERGVQETQYF,TGTGCCAGCAGCCAAGTCGAGCGGGGGGTCCAAGAGACCCAGTACTTC
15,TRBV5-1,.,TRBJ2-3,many,CASSLDSINTDTQYF,TGCGCCAGCAGCTTGGACAGCATCAACACAGATACGCAGTATTTT
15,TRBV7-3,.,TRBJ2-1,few,CASSLFPGSYNEQFF,TGTGCCAGCAGCTTATTCCCCGGGTCCTACAATGAGCAGTTCTTC
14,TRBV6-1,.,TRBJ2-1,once,CASNGHNGYNEQFF,TGTGCCAGCAATGGGCACAACGGATACAATGAGCAGTTCTTC
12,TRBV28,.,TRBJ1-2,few,CAIKGTNYGYTF,TGTGCCATCAAAGGGACTAACTATGGCTACACCTTC
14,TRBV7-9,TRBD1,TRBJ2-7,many,CASSPRDRGYEQYF,TGTGCCAGCAGCCCCCGGGACAGGGGCTACGAGCAGTACTTC
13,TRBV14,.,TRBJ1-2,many,CASSQDRFGGYTF,TGTGCCAGCAGCCAAGACCGGTTTGGCGGCTACACCTTC
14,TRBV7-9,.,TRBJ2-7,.,CASSLSGRGSERYF,TGTGCCAGCAGCTTATCGGGACGGGGGTCCGAGCGGTACTTC